Detailed here is one T cell receptor (beta chain). This sample is part of a study of blood T cell repertoires in COVID-19. About the study: Samples of COVID-19 (acute and convalescent) were obtained from the United States, Italy and Spain.

The CDR3 totals 14 residues. V was clipped by 5 bases and J by 0 bases, with 8 bases between them. Germline CDR1 is MNHEY and CDR2 is SMNVEV (reference sequence). Before being deemed recovered, Cohort 3 donors had two negative PCRs, clearance, or symptom resolution. Original handling: By means of reference gene primer amplification, nucleated cell counts were estimated. Data came from immunoSEQ multiplex PCR; TCRdb stores just in-frame clones and leaves some out. V and J calls and clone size follow that table, whereas D and trimming were derived from the DNA. The sample consists of some 340,000 clones, 80% to 85% of them appearing once.

The chain combines TRBV27 with TRBJ1-5; D is uncertain. This receptor was identified in a woman aged 45-65 years who had recovered from COVID-19. Sequenced sample: PBMCs or T cells enriched from blood (not recorded which). CDR3 DNA sequence: TGTGCCAGCAGTACGGGGTATAGCAATCAGCCCCAGCATTTT. Its translation: CASSTGYSNQPQHF.